The 21 T cell receptor beta chains listed next were all sequenced from one sample in a study of T cell responses to AZD1222 COVID-19 vaccine. Method: immunoSEQ multiplex PCR; TCRdb's copy keeps in-frame clones and lacks some. The table includes 110,000 to 150,000 clones, 90% detected once. The material sequenced was peripheral blood, taken on day 0 of AZD1222 vaccination. These receptors all come from an adult in good health.

This clone came up a few times. The genes are TRBV28 and TRBJ2-3; 8 bases align to TRBD2. Germline V gives CDR1 MDHEN, CDR2 SYDVKM. This CDR3 comprises 15 residues. The V gene end was trimmed by 7 bases and the J gene end by 5 bases; junction bases not matched to a gene: 11. CDR3 DNA sequence: TGTGCCAGCATTCCCCAGCGGGAGTCGGGAGATACGCAGTATTTT. Protein sequence: CASIPQRESGDTQYF.

This clone was counted a single time. The J gene is TRBJ1-3, the V gene TRBV25-1; 7 bases line up with TRBD1. J gave up 0 bases and V 2 bases, and 7 bases lay outside the gene matches. The germline V gene has CDR1 MGHDK and CDR2 SYGVNS. This CDR3 contains 17 residues. The CDR3: CASSEPGDSDSGNTIYF. CDR3 in DNA: TGTGCCAGCAGTGAACCCGGGGACAGCGACTCTGGAAACACCATATATTTT.

V is TRBV18 and J is TRBJ1-1; the match to TRBD1 covers 7 bases. The CDR3 length is 14 residues. Germline V gene lookup returns CDR1 KGHSH and CDR2 LQKENI. J gave up 6 bases and V 4 bases, and 8 bases lay outside the gene matches. CDR3 nucleotide sequence: TGTGCCAGCTCACACGTCGACAGGGAGTCTGAAGCTTTCTTT. Its protein is CASSHVDRESEAFF.

V gene TRBV18 combines with J gene TRBJ2-1; D is unresolved. V dropped 6 bases and J dropped 6 bases, with 6 bases sitting between them. Per the germline V gene, CDR1 is KGHSH and CDR2 is LQKENI. The CDR3 length is 11 residues. The CDR3 DNA reads as TGTGCCAGCTCGGTAGTCAATGAGCAGTTCTTC. Translation: CASSVVNEQFF.

J is TRBJ1-1 and V is TRBV5-1, with TRBD1 as a possible D gene (6 bases). V shed 4 bases and J shed 1 base, with 11 bases lying between them. This CDR3 comprises 14 residues. Germline CDR1 and CDR2: SGHRS and YFSETQ. CDR3 protein: CASSSRGTNTEAFF. The CDR3 DNA is TGCGCCAGCAGCAGCAGGGGAACGAACACTGAAGCTTTCTTT.

V usage is TRBV9 and J usage is TRBJ1-1; the D is unclear. Per the germline V gene, CDR1 is SGDLS and CDR2 is YYNGEE. Trimming cost V 0 bases and J 5 bases, with 17 bases left between them. This CDR3 is 16 amino acids long. The CDR3: CASSVGGPYFYTEAFF. CDR3 in DNA: TGTGCCAGCAGCGTAGGAGGTCCGTATTTTTATACTGAAGCTTTCTTT.

The gene calls are TRBV4-2 and TRBJ2-1; TRBD2 might be the D (6 bases). CDR1 LGHNA and CDR2 YNFKEQ come from the germline V gene. Trimming removed 7 bases at V and 6 bases at J, with 28 bases between. This CDR3 is built from 18 residues. The CDR3 DNA is TGTGCCAGCACCCCTGGAAAGGGAGCGGGCAACGGTACCAATGAGCAGTTCTTC. Its protein product is CASTPGKGAGNGTNEQFF.

This chain joins TRBV7-2 and TRBJ2-5; TRBD2 aligns across 8 bases. This CDR3 spans 15 amino acids. V gave up 2 bases and J gave up 5 bases; unmatched junction bases: 7. Germline values: CDR1 SGHTA, CDR2 FQGNSA. In nucleotides, the CDR3 is TGTGCCAGCAGCTTAAACAAGCGGGAGAGGGAGACCCAGTACTTC. Translation: CASSLNKRERETQYF.

The genes are TRBV5-1 and TRBJ2-6; maybe TRBD1 (5 bases). V was shortened by 10 bases and J by 0 bases, with 14 bases between the two germline ends. The CDR3 runs 15 residues. Germline V gene data show CDR1 as SGHRS and CDR2 as YFSETQ. Written as DNA, the CDR3 is TGCGCCTCTCAAACAGGTTCCTCTGGGGCCAACGTCCTGACTTTC. It yields the protein CASQTGSSGANVLTF.

This chain joins TRBV6-5 and TRBJ2-7, with TRBD1 identical over 7 bases. Germline CDR1 reads MNHEY; CDR2 reads SVGAGI. Unmatched junction bases numbered 8, after V lost 7 bases and J lost 2 bases. The CDR3 extends over 14 amino acids. In nucleotides, the CDR3 is TGTGCCAGCAACTTGAAAACAGGGGCCTACGAGCAGTACTTC. Translation: CASNLKTGAYEQYF.

The gene calls are TRBV7-8 and TRBJ1-1, with TRBD1 identical over 10 bases. The CDR3 runs to 15 residues. Unmatched junction bases numbered 8, after V lost 2 bases and J lost 8 bases. The germline CDR1 and CDR2 sequences are SGHVS and FQNEAQ. The CDR3 coding sequence is TGTGCCAGCAGCTTACCGACAGGGGGCAATTCGGAAGCTTTCTTT. Its translation is CASSLPTGGNSEAFF.

This clone was seen just once. The rearrangement links TRBV11-2 to TRBJ1-1; D ambiguous. V was shortened by 2 bases and J by 8 bases, with 3 bases between the two germline ends. Germline V gene lookup returns CDR1 SGHAT and CDR2 FQNNGV. This CDR3 has 10 amino acids. Here the CDR3 reads CASSLYEAFF. DNA of the CDR3: TGTGCCAGCAGCTTATACGAAGCTTTCTTT.

J is TRBJ2-2 and V is TRBV5-5; possible D gene TRBD1, 6 bases. V was shortened by 4 bases and J by 2 bases, with 24 bases between the two germline ends. Per germline, CDR1 SGHKS and CDR2 YYEKEE (reference sequence). The CDR3 sequence is 19 residues long. The CDR3 protein is CASSLSWDKPSFNTGELFF. The CDR3 DNA sequence: TGTGCCAGCAGCCTCTCCTGGGACAAACCCTCTTTCAACACCGGGGAGCTGTTTTTT.

This chain's CDR3 is CASSNSGLSNEQYF. CDR3 nucleotides: TGCGCCAGCAGCAACAGCGGTCTCTCTAACGAGCAGTACTTC. The J gene is TRBJ2-7, the V gene TRBV5-1; TRBD2 is a possible D gene (5 bases). CDR1 is SGHRS, CDR2 YFSETQ, per germline. V gave up 4 bases and J gave up 5 bases, with 16 bases separating them. This CDR3 has 14 amino acids.

This rearrangement joins TRBV24-1 to TRBJ1-5; D possibly corresponds to TRBD1 (6 bases). Germline V gene lookup returns CDR1 KGHDR and CDR2 SFDVKD. With 4 bases removed from V and 0 bases from J, the gap between germline ends came to 15 bases. This CDR3 spans 17 amino acids. The CDR3 bases are TGTGCCACCAGTGACCCGGAGTTACAGGGTAGCAATCAGCCCCAGCATTTT. Amino acid sequence: CATSDPELQGSNQPQHF.

The chain employs TRBV5-1 and TRBJ1-1, with D maybe TRBD1 (5 bases). CDR1 SGHRS and CDR2 YFSETQ come from the germline V gene. The CDR3 totals 10 residues. Trimming took off 5 bases at V and 14 bases at J, with 13 bases between the two ends. CDR3 nucleotide sequence: TGCGCCAGCAGGGGGCGAGGGACGTTCTTT. It encodes CASRGRGTFF.

The chain couples TRBV5-1 to TRBJ2-3; D gene unclear. V lost 0 bases and J lost 6, with 11 bases in between. The CDR3 covers 14 residues. Per the germline V gene, CDR1 is SGHRS and CDR2 is YFSETQ. CDR3 in DNA: TGCGCCAGCAGCTTGGACACCTTCCTGGATACGCAGTATTTT. Residues: CASSLDTFLDTQYF.

Comments on this clone: Since the CDR3 does not end with the conserved phenylalanine or tryptophan, this likely comes from a read error. The chain carries TRBV6-5 and TRBJ2-2, with D perhaps TRBD2 (6 bases). This CDR3 is 14 amino acids long. Trimming removed 8 bases at V and 3 bases at J, with 13 bases between. Per germline, CDR1 MNHEY and CDR2 SVGAGI. The CDR3 is CASWFGGDTGELFI. The CDR3 DNA sequence: TGTGCCAGCTGGTTTGGAGGGGACACCGGGGAGCTGTTTATT.

The rearrangement links TRBV7-8 to TRBJ2-1; 10 bases agree with TRBD2. Per germline, CDR1 SGHVS and CDR2 FQNEAQ. The V gene end was trimmed by 8 bases and the J gene end by 4 bases; junction bases not matched to a gene: 2. The CDR3 extends over 13 amino acids. The CDR3 region has the DNA TGTGCCAGCCAGCGGGGGGGATACAATGAGCAGTTCTTC. Its protein is CASQRGGYNEQFF.

This chain links TRBV6-5 with TRBJ1-1, with 7 positions matching TRBD1. The V and J ends lost 7 bases and 6 bases, in that order; junction bases with no gene match: 5. The germline gives CDR1 MNHEY, CDR2 SVGAGI. The CDR3 consists of 12 residues. The CDR3 sequence: CASNRQGSEAFF. As DNA, the CDR3 is TGTGCCAGCAATAGACAGGGTTCTGAAGCTTTCTTT.

The chain combines TRBV19 with TRBJ2-1; 7 bases match TRBD2. Germline V gene sequence: CDR1 LNHDA, CDR2 SQIVND (reference sequence). The CDR3 spans 15 residues. J gave up 8 bases and V 5 bases, and 12 bases lay outside the gene matches. The CDR3 nucleotides read TGTGCCAGTAGTGGCGGACTAGTAAACGGGGATGAGCAGTTCTTC. This gives the protein CASSGGLVNGDEQFF.